A selection of T cell receptor beta chains follows, all from one sample in a study of OX40 agonist ivuxolimab in advanced cancers. Measured with immunoSEQ multiplex PCR; TCRdb has only the in-frame clones, and not every one. The table records some 20,000 clones, just over 90% of them present only once. The sample here was CD4+ or CD8+ T cells sorted from blood, taken in a trial of the OX40 agonist ivuxolimab. Receptors originate from an adult with an advanced solid tumor such as melanoma, head and neck, liver or kidney cancer. The conserved cysteine and the conserved F or W are not part of the CDR3 here. Expanded clones are given a class, and other clones once, few, many or no size at all.

TRBJ2-2,.,TRBV4-2,10,ASSRAERELF
TRBJ1-5,.,TRBV6-5,13,ASTEPGRLNQPQH
TRBJ2-1,.,TRBV28,10,ASSLGLDEQF
TRBJ2-3,.,TRBV15,13,ATSRVTASTDTQY
TRBJ2-3,.,TRBV7-9,12,ASSESGGTDTQY
TRBJ2-2,.,TRBV30,12,AWSAHLNTGELF
TRBJ1-2,.,TRBV5-1,12,ASSLPGNIEGYT
TRBJ2-3,.,TRBV5-1,11,ASWTGGLDTQY
TRBJ2-2,.,TRBV4-1,11,ASSSRDTGELF
TRBJ1-2,.,TRBV25-1,12,ASSDRGPNYGYT
TRBJ2-7,.,TRBV11-3,11,ASSPGLPYEQY
TRBJ2-1,once,TRBV7-8,12,ASSSRDRDNEQF
TRBJ1-1,.,TRBV7-6,14,ASSDSRGGGNTEAF
TRBJ1-4,.,TRBV4-1,13,ASNPRIQGGEKLF
TRBJ1-1,.,TRBV19,10,ASSPGPTEAF
TRBJ2-7,once,TRBV4-1,13,ASSPEEGESYEQY
TRBJ2-7,.,TRBV7-4,14,ASSARPGQDHYEQY
TRBJ2-5,.,TRBV11-2,13,ASSSTGQGQETQY
TRBJ2-7,.,TRBV4-1,11,ASSHLPLYEQY
TRBJ1-6,.,TRBV5-1,13,ASSLEAVDNSPLH
TRBJ2-7,.,TRBV12-5,13,ASGLITAGAYEQY
TRBJ2-1,.,TRBV30,11,AWAGLPYNEQF
TRBJ1-1,few,TRBV27,12,ASSEHSSKTEAF
TRBJ1-2,.,TRBV6-6,10,ASSTGDYGYT
TRBJ2-7,.,TRBV5-1,12,ASSLAWGSYEQY
TRBJ2-7,.,TRBV11-2,13,ASSLAGGAPYEQY
TRBJ2-2,.,TRBV27,12,ASTPTGRTGELF
TRBJ2-7,.,TRBV6-5,12,ASSYDSSSFEQY
TRBJ2-2,.,TRBV7-9,13,ASSLRDRGTGELF